The clone carrying this T cell receptor (beta chain) came up many times. The data stem from a study of spatial heterogeneity in lung cancer. TCRdb passed the 5' RACE reads through MiXCR, listing each CDR3 protein once. The top ten hold roughly 11% of the sample, which has 45,000 to 55,000 distinct CDR3 sequences, approximately 5.7% seen once. Time point given: sample taken at primary tumor resection. Whole RNA obtained from tumor, nontumor lung or frozen PBMC underwent sequencing without sorting. Samples were donated by 72 untreated early-stage non-small cell lung cancer patients. V shed 0 bases, J shed 3 bases, and the junction held 5 bases outside the gene matches. The CDR3 length is 17 residues. Germline V gene sequence: CDR1 DFQATT, CDR2 SNEGSKA (reference sequence).

Sequences were derived from PBMCs, sampled at surgery. The chain has TRBV20-1 and TRBJ2-5; TRBD2 aligns across 15 bases. The receptor was derived from a male donor with early-stage non-small cell lung cancer. CDR3 sequence reads: CSARESWTSGREETQYF. In DNA form, the CDR3 reads TGCAGTGCTAGAGAATCCTGGACTAGCGGGAGGGAAGAGACCCAGTACTTC.